The rows below give T cell receptor beta chains drawn from one sample of a study of prognosis after radiotherapy for stage I lung cancer. One entry per CDR3 protein, called by TCRdb with MiXCR from the multiplex PCR reads. This sample has 45,000 to 70,000 distinct CDR3 sequences, with around 27% found just once. The sequences come from PBMCs, collected before or after stereotactic body radiation therapy (not recorded which). The origin of the receptors is a donor over 45 with non-small cell lung cancer. CDR3s include the opening cysteine and the closing phenylalanine or tryptophan.

J: TRBJ2-1; V: TRBV7-6; CDR3: CASSPSFGTSGGAYEQFF
J: TRBJ2-2; V: TRBV5-1; CDR3: CASSSRTGNTGELFF
J: TRBJ2-5; V: TRBV19; CDR3: CASSEKLPQETQYF
J: TRBJ2-7; V: TRBV30; CDR3: CAWSWTGGYEQYF
J: TRBJ2-3; V: TRBV20-1; CDR3: CSAREGTTSTDTQYF
J: TRBJ2-1; V: TRBV5-4; CDR3: CASTPPSGNEQFF
J: TRBJ2-7; V: TRBV30; CDR3: CAWSKRGLSSYEQYF
J: TRBJ1-1; V: TRBV20-1; CDR3: CSARPTGAHTEAFF
J: TRBJ2-1; V: TRBV20-1; CDR3: CSARDGSSGGLYYNEQFF
J: TRBJ2-7; V: TRBV5-5; CDR3: CASSMSGGYEQYF
J: TRBJ1-2; V: TRBV28; CDR3: CASSSGQGHYGYTF
J: TRBJ1-2; V: TRBV19; CDR3: CASSIRTGDYGYTF
J: TRBJ2-3; V: TRBV30; CDR3: CAWSVGGTDTQYF
J: TRBJ1-6; V: TRBV4-3; CDR3: CASSQGRDSWSSPLHF
J: TRBJ2-5; V: TRBV5-1; CDR3: CASSLEGRAETQYF
J: TRBJ1-2; V: TRBV5-5; CDR3: CASSFFLGRQNYGYTF
J: TRBJ2-3; V: TRBV20-1; CDR3: CSARPTSGGGSTDTQYF
J: TRBJ1-2; V: TRBV5-1; CDR3: CASSPGGAPSYGYTF
J: TRBJ1-6; V: TRBV28; CDR3: CANSPPPGNNSPLHF
J: TRBJ1-1; V: TRBV6-2/TRBV6-3; CDR3: CASSYQFGGTEAFF
J: TRBJ2-6; V: TRBV9; CDR3: CASSSHPGTGGSGANVLTF
J: TRBJ1-6; V: TRBV6-1; CDR3: CASSEPATSSPIHF
J: TRBJ2-6; V: TRBV12-3/TRBV12-4; CDR3: CASSLGQPGANVLTF
J: TRBJ1-1; V: TRBV3-1; CDR3: CASSSGVQRTEAFF
J: TRBJ1-1; V: TRBV6-1; CDR3: CASSLDNNTEAFF
J: TRBJ2-7; V: TRBV6-1; CDR3: CASREEIPLTHEQYF
J: TRBJ1-5; V: TRBV15; CDR3: CATSSTTQGISQPQHF
J: TRBJ1-1; V: TRBV5-1; CDR3: CASSFTGNTEAFF
J: TRBJ2-7; V: TRBV25-1; CDR3: CASSGSRLFSYEQYF
J: TRBJ1-4; V: TRBV6-5; CDR3: CASSYSRSEKLFF
J: TRBJ2-1; V: TRBV12-3/TRBV12-4; CDR3: CASSPRSRGDEQFF
J: TRBJ2-2; V: TRBV20-1; CDR3: CSAPDQGANTGELFF
J: TRBJ2-1; V: TRBV20-1; CDR3: CSARGANNEQFF
J: TRBJ2-7; V: TRBV19; CDR3: CASSIAQGPYEQYF
J: TRBJ2-3; V: TRBV5-6; CDR3: CASSLAGDTQYF
J: TRBJ1-3; V: TRBV5-1; CDR3: CASSFGSGSSGNTIYF
J: TRBJ2-3; V: TRBV6-2/TRBV6-3; CDR3: CASTPVPGYTQYF
J: TRBJ1-5; V: TRBV19; CDR3: CASSPQGQGGQPQHF
J: TRBJ2-2; V: TRBV9; CDR3: CASSVAGWAPTGELFF
J: TRBJ2-5; V: TRBV20-1; CDR3: CSTKTGLTETQCF
J: TRBJ1-2; V: TRBV27; CDR3: CASSSGGWEGYTF
J: TRBJ1-6; V: TRBV7-6; CDR3: CASSLVENNSPLHF
J: TRBJ2-2; V: TRBV5-1; CDR3: CASSFNRRGSTGELFF
J: TRBJ1-2; V: TRBV30; CDR3: CAWSQGGAYGYTF
J: TRBJ1-5; V: TRBV28; CDR3: CASIGTGGVQPQHF
J: TRBJ1-4; V: TRBV9; CDR3: CASSPSGVTNEKLFF
J: TRBJ1-1; V: TRBV15; CDR3: CATSRGQDPEAFF
J: TRBJ2-2; V: TRBV2; CDR3: CASHWDTGELFF
J: TRBJ1-5; V: TRBV6-5; CDR3: CASSYGVDSNQPQHF
J: TRBJ1-1; V: TRBV28; CDR3: CASGSPGYYTEAFF
J: TRBJ1-5; V: TRBV19; CDR3: CASSIGGSNQPQHF
J: TRBJ2-5; V: TRBV7-6; CDR3: CASSRDRTRETQYF
J: TRBJ1-5; V: TRBV19; CDR3: CASSTPGDSNQPQHF